These T cell receptor beta chains were read from a single sample in a study of regulatory T cells in long-lasting Graves disease. TCRdb passed the multiplex PCR reads through MiXCR, listing each CDR3 protein once. The sample carries around 230,000 distinct CDR3 sequences, around 19% recorded once. This specimen was peripheral blood mononuclear cells (PBMCs), taken at new diagnosis, from a patient treated with antithyroid drugs. These TCRs come from a female donor with Graves disease. Each CDR3 is given with its conserved first and last residue. Each record gives: clone size, D gene, V gene, J gene, CDR3 protein, CDR3 DNA. D genes are given only for firm matches. Clone size is stated in some rows and not others, as once, few, many or a class when expanded.

>few|TRBD1|TRBV6-2/TRBV6-3|TRBJ2-3
CASSGQGTDTQYF
TGTGCCAGCAGCGGACAGGGTACAGATACGCAGTATTTT
>many|-|TRBV7-6|TRBJ1-6
CASSSAIEPGYNSPLHF
TGTGCCAGCAGCTCCGCGATTGAACCGGGGTATAATTCACCCCTCCACTTT
>many|-|TRBV19|TRBJ1-1
CASSPWGIGNTEAFF
TGTGCCAGTAGTCCGTGGGGTATCGGGAACACTGAAGCTTTCTTT
>-|TRBD2|TRBV20-1|TRBJ2-2
CSARRGGTGELFF
TGCAGTGCTAGAAGGGGAGGGACCGGGGAGCTGTTTTTT
>many|-|TRBV7-9|TRBJ2-2
CASSPWTDTGELFF
TGTGCCAGCAGCCCTTGGACGGACACCGGGGAGCTGTTTTTT
>many|-|TRBV19|TRBJ1-6
CASSRQDNNSPLHF
TGTGCCAGTAGTCGGCAGGACAATAATTCACCCCTCCACTTT
>many|-|TRBV19|TRBJ1-2
CASSIQAANYGYTF
TGTGCCAGTAGTATTCAGGCCGCTAACTATGGCTACACCTTC
>-|-|TRBV27|TRBJ2-5
CAIGGPGGGRETQYF
TGTGCCATCGGTGGCCCCGGGGGCGGGAGAGAGACCCAGTACTTC
>many|TRBD1|TRBV12-3/TRBV12-4|TRBJ1-1
CASSLTGENTEAFF
TGTGCCAGCAGTTTAACAGGGGAGAACACTGAAGCTTTCTTT
>-|-|TRBV6-5|TRBJ1-1
CASSHRERTEAFF
TGTGCCAGCAGCCACAGGGAGAGAACTGAAGCTTTCTTT
>-|-|TRBV5-4|TRBJ2-2
CASSLQRDSSNTGELFF
TGTGCCAGCAGCCTCCAAAGGGATAGTTCGAACACCGGGGAGCTGTTTTTT
>few|-|TRBV9|TRBJ2-2
CASSPTIWPGELFF
TGTGCCAGCAGCCCCACTATCTGGCCCGGGGAGCTGTTTTTT
>many|TRBD2|TRBV3-1|TRBJ2-3
CASSPTMTSPGDTQYF
TGTGCCAGCAGCCCAACTATGACTAGCCCGGGAGATACGCAGTATTTT
>many|TRBD1|TRBV19|TRBJ1-1
CASSKIPGQGGTEAFF
TGTGCCAGTAGTAAAATACCGGGACAGGGGGGCACTGAAGCTTTCTTT
>-|-|TRBV5-6|TRBJ1-1
CASSPGPGRAFF
TGTGCCAGCAGCCCCGGACCCGGTAGGGCTTTCTTT
>many|-|TRBV20-1|TRBJ2-7
CSARGPTKRYSYEQYF
TGCAGTGCTAGAGGCCCCACTAAACGGTACTCCTACGAGCAGTACTTC
>many|-|TRBV7-2|TRBJ2-7
CASSLAWGDSLRGYEQYF
TGTGCCAGCAGCTTAGCTTGGGGGGACAGCCTAAGGGGCTACGAGCAGTACTTC
>many|-|TRBV12-3/TRBV12-4|TRBJ1-4
CASSLQGTSEKLFF
TGTGCCAGCAGTTTACAGGGGACGAGCGAAAAACTGTTTTTT
>-|-|TRBV6-2/TRBV6-3|TRBJ1-3
CASRTGPFSGNTIYF
TGTGCCAGCAGGACCGGGCCTTTCTCTGGAAACACCATATATTTT
>many|-|TRBV9|TRBJ2-3
CASSVEGGTGDTQYF
TGTGCCAGCAGCGTAGAGGGGGGGACGGGGGATACGCAGTATTTT
>many|-|TRBV20-1|TRBJ1-2
CSARDSGARWGYGYTF
TGCAGTGCTAGAGATTCAGGGGCCCGTTGGGGCTATGGCTACACCTTC
>once|TRBD2|TRBV7-9|TRBJ2-1
CASSLDPTSGGGEQFF
TGTGCCAGCAGCTTAGATCCGACTAGCGGAGGGGGTGAGCAGTTCTTC
>many|-|TRBV19|TRBJ2-1
CASRGLTDFDNEQFF
TGTGCCAGTAGGGGGTTAACGGACTTCGACAATGAGCAGTTCTTC
>-|-|TRBV25-1|TRBJ1-2
CASSFSRSRAVYGYTF
TGTGCCAGCAGTTTCTCGCGCAGCCGGGCGGTTTATGGCTACACCTTC
>many|-|TRBV7-8|TRBJ1-1
CASSADRTEAFF
TGTGCCAGCAGCGCCGACAGGACTGAAGCTTTCTTT
>many|-|TRBV20-1|TRBJ1-2
CSASVGNNYGYTF
TGCAGTGCTAGCGTCGGAAATAACTATGGCTACACCTTC
>many|-|TRBV27|TRBJ2-2
CASSFYGQTNTGELFF
TGTGCCAGCAGTTTCTATGGACAGACCAACACCGGGGAGCTGTTTTTT
>many|-|TRBV20-1|TRBJ1-3
CSARDPGLSDTIYF
TGCAGTGCTAGAGATCCGGGTTTGTCAGACACCATATATTTT
>many|-|TRBV11-2|TRBJ2-2
CASSLIQEELFF
TGTGCCAGCAGCTTAATCCAGGAAGAGCTGTTTTTT
>many|TRBD2|TRBV2|TRBJ2-7
CASSDWTSSLEQYF
TGTGCCAGCAGTGATTGGACTAGTTCCCTCGAGCAGTACTTC
>-|TRBD2|TRBV6-1|TRBJ2-7
CASTLAGTSGRAGYEQYF
TGTGCCAGCACCCTCGCCGGGACTAGCGGGAGGGCCGGGTACGAGCAGTACTTC
>many|TRBD1|TRBV27|TRBJ1-6
CASSSTTGGFYNSPLHF
TGTGCCAGCAGTTCCACGACAGGGGGTTTCTATAATTCACCCCTCCACTTT
>many|-|TRBV24-1|TRBJ1-2
CATSGQGYSYGYTF
TGTGCCACCAGTGGTCAGGGATACTCCTATGGCTACACCTTC
>-|-|TRBV7-2|TRBJ2-5
CASSSRGWGETQYF
TGTGCCAGCAGCTCCCGGGGGTGGGGAGAGACCCAGTACTTC
>-|-|TRBV28|TRBJ1-1
CASSRNSRTVHSEAFF
TGTGCCAGCAGCCGCAACTCTAGGACGGTCCACTCCGAAGCTTTCTTT
>-|-|TRBV11-2|TRBJ2-3
CASSLEGEALTDTQYF
TGTGCCAGCAGCTTGGAGGGAGAAGCACTCACAGATACGCAGTATTTT
>many|-|TRBV27|TRBJ1-2
CASSFTGLYGYTF
TGTGCCAGCAGTTTTACAGGGTTGTATGGCTACACCTTC
>many|TRBD1|TRBV19|TRBJ1-2
CASSPGQGHYGYTF
TGTGCCAGTAGCCCGGGACAGGGTCACTATGGCTACACCTTC
>-|TRBD1|TRBV16|TRBJ2-7
CASSLPPGQGQYEQYF
TGTGCCAGCAGCCTACCTCCGGGACAGGGTCAATACGAGCAGTACTTC
>many|TRBD1|TRBV9|TRBJ2-7
CASSVDAGGSYEQYF
TGTGCCAGCAGCGTAGATGCAGGGGGCTCCTACGAGCAGTACTTC
>many|TRBD2|TRBV7-9|TRBJ2-1
CASSNLPLAARGDEQFF
TGTGCCAGCAGCAACCTTCCACTAGCGGCCAGGGGCGATGAGCAGTTCTTC
>many|-|TRBV11-2|TRBJ2-5
CASSSAGAGTQYF
TGTGCCAGCAGCTCCGCAGGCGCGGGGACCCAGTACTTC
>-|-|TRBV5-5|TRBJ2-1
CASTSRGEGYNEQFF
TGTGCCAGCACTAGTAGGGGGGAGGGCTACAATGAGCAGTTCTTC
>many|TRBD1|TRBV14|TRBJ1-2
CASSLTGVDGYTF
TGTGCCAGCAGCTTAACAGGGGTGGATGGCTACACCTTC
>many|-|TRBV5-1|TRBJ1-6
CASSLNPQSSYNSPLHF
TGCGCCAGCAGCTTGAATCCCCAGAGCTCCTATAATTCACCCCTCCACTTT
>many|TRBD1|TRBV5-1|TRBJ1-1
CASSLAGGKNTEAFF
TGTGCCAGCAGCCTTGCAGGGGGGAAGAACACTGAAGCTTTCTTT
>many|-|TRBV10-2|TRBJ2-3
CASSGGVRDTQYF
TGCGCCAGCAGTGGAGGGGTTAGAGATACGCAGTATTTT
>few|-|TRBV19|TRBJ2-1
CASSISSGTSALSEQFF
TGTGCCAGTAGTATTAGTTCGGGAACATCCGCGTTGAGTGAGCAGTTCTTC
>many|-|TRBV7-2|TRBJ2-7
CASSLGGGGPYEQYF
TGTGCCAGCAGCTTAGGTGGAGGGGGCCCCTACGAGCAGTACTTC
>many|-|TRBV3-1|TRBJ2-7
CASSPVGSFSYEQYF
TGTGCCAGCAGCCCCGTGGGTAGCTTCTCCTACGAGCAGTACTTC
>-|TRBD2|TRBV2|TRBJ2-7
CASSSSGRAGYEQYF
TGTGCCAGCAGTTCCAGCGGGAGGGCCGGGTACGAGCAGTACTTC
>many|-|TRBV6-5|TRBJ1-1
CASSYSVSEAFF
TGTGCCAGCAGTTACAGTGTCTCTGAAGCTTTCTTT
>many|-|TRBV6-1|TRBJ2-7
CASRGPYEQYF
TGTGCCAGCAGGGGACCCTACGAGCAGTACTTC
>-|-|TRBV11-3|TRBJ2-2
CASSLAGAITGELFF
TGTGCCAGCAGCTTAGCCGGAGCCATCACCGGGGAGCTGTTTTTT
>many|-|TRBV15|TRBJ2-3
CATSRVGLSTDTQYF
TGTGCCACCAGCAGAGTTGGACTAAGCACAGATACGCAGTATTTT
>many|-|TRBV6-2/TRBV6-3|TRBJ1-2
CASSEAVGAPDNYGYTF
TGTGCCAGCAGTGAAGCGGTCGGAGCACCAGATAACTATGGCTACACCTTC
>-|TRBD2|TRBV28|TRBJ2-7
CASRPPGGEQYF
TGTGCCAGCAGGCCCCCGGGGGGCGAGCAGTACTTC